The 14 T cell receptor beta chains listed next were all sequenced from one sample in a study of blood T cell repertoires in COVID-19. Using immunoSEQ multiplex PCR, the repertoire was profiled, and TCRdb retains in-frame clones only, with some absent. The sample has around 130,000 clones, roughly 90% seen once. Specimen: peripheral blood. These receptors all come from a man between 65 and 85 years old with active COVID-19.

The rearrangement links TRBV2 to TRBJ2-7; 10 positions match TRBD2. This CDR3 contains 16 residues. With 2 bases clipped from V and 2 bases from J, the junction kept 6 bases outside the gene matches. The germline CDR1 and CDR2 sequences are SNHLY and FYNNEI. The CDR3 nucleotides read TGTGCCAGCAGTGAAACAGGACTAGCGGCTACCTACGAGCAGTACTTC. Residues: CASSETGLAATYEQYF.

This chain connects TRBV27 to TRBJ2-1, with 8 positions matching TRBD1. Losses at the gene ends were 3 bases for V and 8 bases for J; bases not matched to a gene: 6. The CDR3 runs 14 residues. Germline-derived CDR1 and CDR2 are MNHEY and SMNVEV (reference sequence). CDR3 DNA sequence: TGTGCCAGCAGTTTTTTACAGGGGGTGGATGAGCAGTTCTTC. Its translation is CASSFLQGVDEQFF.

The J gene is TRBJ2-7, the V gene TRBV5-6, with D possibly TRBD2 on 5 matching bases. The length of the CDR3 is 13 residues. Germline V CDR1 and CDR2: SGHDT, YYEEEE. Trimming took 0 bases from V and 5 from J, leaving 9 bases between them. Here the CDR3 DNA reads TGTGCCAGCAGCTTGGTCTTGGAGGACGAGCAGTACTTC. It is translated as CASSLVLEDEQYF.

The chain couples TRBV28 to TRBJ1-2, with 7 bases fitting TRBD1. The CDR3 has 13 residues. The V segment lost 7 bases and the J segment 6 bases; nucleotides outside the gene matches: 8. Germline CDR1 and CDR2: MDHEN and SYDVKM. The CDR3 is CASTPLTGNGYTF. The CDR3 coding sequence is TGTGCCAGCACCCCGTTGACAGGGAATGGCTACACCTTC.

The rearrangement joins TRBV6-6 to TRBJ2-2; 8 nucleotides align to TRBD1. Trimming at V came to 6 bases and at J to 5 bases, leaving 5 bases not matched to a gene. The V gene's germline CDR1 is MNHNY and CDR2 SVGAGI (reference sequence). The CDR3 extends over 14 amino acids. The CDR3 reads CASSGQGSTGELFF. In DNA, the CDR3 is TGTGCCAGCAGCGGACAGGGCTCAACCGGGGAGCTGTTTTTT.

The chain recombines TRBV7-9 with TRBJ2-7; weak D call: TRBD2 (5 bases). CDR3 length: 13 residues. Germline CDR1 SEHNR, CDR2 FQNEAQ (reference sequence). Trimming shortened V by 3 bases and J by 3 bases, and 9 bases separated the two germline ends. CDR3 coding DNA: TGTGCCAGCAGCTTTTCCGGGGTCTACGAGCAGTACTTC. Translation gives CASSFSGVYEQYF.

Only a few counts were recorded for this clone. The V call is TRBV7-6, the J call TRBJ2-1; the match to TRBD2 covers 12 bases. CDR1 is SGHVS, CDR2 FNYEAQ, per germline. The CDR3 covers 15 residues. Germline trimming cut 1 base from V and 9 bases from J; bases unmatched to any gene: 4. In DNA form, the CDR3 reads TGTGCCAGCAGCTTAGATGGACTAGCGGGAATTGAGCAGTTCTTC. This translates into CASSLDGLAGIEQFF.

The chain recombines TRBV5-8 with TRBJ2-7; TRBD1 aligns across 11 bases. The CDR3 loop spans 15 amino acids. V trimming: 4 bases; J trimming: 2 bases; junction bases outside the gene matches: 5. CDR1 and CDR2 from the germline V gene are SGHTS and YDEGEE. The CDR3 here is CASSRQGQGAYEQYF. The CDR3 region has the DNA TGTGCCAGCAGCCGCCAGGGACAGGGGGCCTACGAGCAGTACTTC. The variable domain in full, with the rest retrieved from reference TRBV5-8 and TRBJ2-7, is EAGVTQSPTHLIKTRGQQATLRCSPISGHTSVYWYQQALGLGLQFLLWYDEGEERNRGNFPPRFSGRQFPNYSSELNVNALELEDSALYLCASSRQGQGAYEQYFGPGTRLTVT.

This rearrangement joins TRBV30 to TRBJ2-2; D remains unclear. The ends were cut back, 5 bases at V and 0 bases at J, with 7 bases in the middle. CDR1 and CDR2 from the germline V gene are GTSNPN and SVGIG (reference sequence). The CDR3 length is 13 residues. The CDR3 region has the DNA TGTGCCTGGGGCGTTGCGAACACCGGGGAGCTGTTTTTT. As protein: CAWGVANTGELFF.

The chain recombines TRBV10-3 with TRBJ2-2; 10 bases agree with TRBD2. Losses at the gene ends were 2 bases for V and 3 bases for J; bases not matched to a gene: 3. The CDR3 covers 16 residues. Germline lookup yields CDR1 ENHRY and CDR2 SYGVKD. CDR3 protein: CAISEGAGGDTGELFF. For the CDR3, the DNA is TGTGCCATCAGTGAGGGAGCGGGAGGGGACACCGGGGAGCTGTTTTTT.

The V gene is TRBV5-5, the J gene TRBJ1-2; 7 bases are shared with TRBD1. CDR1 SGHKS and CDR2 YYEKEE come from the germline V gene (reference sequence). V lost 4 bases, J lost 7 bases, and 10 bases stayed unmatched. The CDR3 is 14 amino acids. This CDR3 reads CASSRAGTALGYTF. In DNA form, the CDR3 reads TGTGCCAGCAGCCGGGCCGGGACAGCGCTTGGCTACACCTTC. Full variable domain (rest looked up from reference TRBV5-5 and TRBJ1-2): DAGVTQSPTHLIKTRGQQVTLRCSPISGHKSVSWYQQVLGQGPQFIFQYYEKEERGRGNFPDRFSARQFPNYSSELNVNALLLGDSALYLCASSRAGTALGYTFGSGTRLTVV.

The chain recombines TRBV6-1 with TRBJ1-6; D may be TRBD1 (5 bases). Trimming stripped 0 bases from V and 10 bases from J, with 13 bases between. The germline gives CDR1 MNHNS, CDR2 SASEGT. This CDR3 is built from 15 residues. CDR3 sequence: CASSEASRGGSPLHF. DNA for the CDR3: TGTGCCAGCAGTGAAGCCTCGAGGGGAGGATCACCCCTCCACTTT.

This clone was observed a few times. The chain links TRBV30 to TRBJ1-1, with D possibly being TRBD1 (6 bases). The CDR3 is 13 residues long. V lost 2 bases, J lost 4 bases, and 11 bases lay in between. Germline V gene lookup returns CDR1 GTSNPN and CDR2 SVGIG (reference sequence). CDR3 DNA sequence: TGTGCCTGGAGTAGGGGGACGGCCACTGAAGCTTTCTTT. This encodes CAWSRGTATEAFF.

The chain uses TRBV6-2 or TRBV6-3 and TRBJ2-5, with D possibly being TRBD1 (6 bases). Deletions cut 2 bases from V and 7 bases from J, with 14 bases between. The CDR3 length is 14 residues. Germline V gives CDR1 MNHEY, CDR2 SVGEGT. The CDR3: CASSYDRWGGTQYF. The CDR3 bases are TGTGCCAGCAGTTACGACAGGTGGGGCGGGACCCAGTACTTC.